These 3 T cell receptor beta chains came from one sample sequenced in a study of OX40 agonist ivuxolimab in advanced cancers. Assay: immunoSEQ multiplex PCR; the TCRdb copy retains only in-frame clones and omits some. The sample gives around 70,000 clones, around 86% of which show up once; about 2.3% is in the top ten. The sample here was CD4+ or CD8+ T cells sorted from blood, taken in a trial of the OX40 agonist ivuxolimab. These receptors were taken from an adult with an advanced solid tumor such as melanoma, head and neck, liver or kidney cancer.

This clone was observed a handful of times. This chain links TRBV18 with TRBJ2-1; TRBD1 matches at 8 bases. V trimming: 4 bases; J trimming: 12 bases; junction bases outside the gene matches: 11. Germline CDR1 is KGHSH and CDR2 is LQKENI. The CDR3 contains 14 residues. The CDR3 DNA follows: TGTGCCAGCTCACGAGGACAGGGTGACAGGGGGCAGTTCTTC. Its protein product is CASSRGQGDRGQFF.

V gene TRBV11-2 combines with J gene TRBJ2-5; the match to TRBD1 covers 9 bases. With 4 bases clipped from V and 2 bases from J, the junction kept 8 bases outside the gene matches. The germline V gene encodes CDR1 SGHAT and CDR2 FQNNGV. The CDR3 length is 16 residues. CDR3 nucleotides: TGTGCCAGCAGCTCCCCGGACAGGGGCGGTCAAGAGACCCAGTACTTC. Its translation is CASSSPDRGGQETQYF.

This clone was observed once. J is TRBJ2-7 and V is TRBV2; D not certain. Trimming left V 4 bases short and J 0 bases short, with 10 bases between. Germline lookup yields CDR1 SNHLY and CDR2 FYNNEI. The CDR3 length is 14 residues. The CDR3 DNA is TGTGCCAGCAGTGGCTCCGTTGACTCCTACGAGCAGTACTTC. Protein: CASSGSVDSYEQYF.